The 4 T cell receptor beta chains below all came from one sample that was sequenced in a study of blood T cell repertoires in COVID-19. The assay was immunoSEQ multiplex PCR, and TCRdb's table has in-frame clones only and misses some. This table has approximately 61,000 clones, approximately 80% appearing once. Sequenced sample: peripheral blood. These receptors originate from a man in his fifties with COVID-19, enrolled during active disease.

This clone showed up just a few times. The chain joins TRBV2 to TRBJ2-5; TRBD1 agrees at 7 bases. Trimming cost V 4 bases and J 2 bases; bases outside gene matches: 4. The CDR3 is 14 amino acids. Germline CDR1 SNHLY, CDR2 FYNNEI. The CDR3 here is CASSGRGYQETQYF. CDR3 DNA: TGTGCCAGCAGTGGCAGGGGGTATCAAGAGACCCAGTACTTC.

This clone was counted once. This CDR3 is CASSQEATISNQPQHF. The CDR3 DNA follows: TGCGCCAGCAGCCAAGAAGCGACGATTAGCAATCAGCCCCAGCATTTT. This chain connects TRBV4-1 to TRBJ1-5; D not certain. In germline, CDR1 is MGHRA, CDR2 YSYEKL. This CDR3 contains 16 residues. The V end lost 0 bases, the J end lost 0 bases, and 9 bases lay between the germline ends.

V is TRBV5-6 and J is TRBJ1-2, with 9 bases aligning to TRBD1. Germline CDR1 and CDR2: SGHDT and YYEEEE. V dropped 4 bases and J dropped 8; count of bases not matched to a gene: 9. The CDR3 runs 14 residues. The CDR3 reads CASSRAQGASGYTF. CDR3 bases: TGTGCCAGCAGCCGGGCACAGGGGGCGTCGGGCTACACCTTC.

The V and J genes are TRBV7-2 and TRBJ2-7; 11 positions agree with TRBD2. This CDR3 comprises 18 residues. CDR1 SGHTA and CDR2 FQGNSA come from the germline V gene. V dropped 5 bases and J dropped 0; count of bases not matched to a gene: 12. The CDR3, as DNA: TGTGCCAGCAGCCCTATCGGACTAGCGGGCGTTCTCTCCTACGAGCAGTACTTC. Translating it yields CASSPIGLAGVLSYEQYF.